A selection of T cell receptor beta chains follows, all from one sample in a study of beta chain features in type 1 diabetes. Sequencing was performed with immunoSEQ multiplex PCR; in TCRdb, only in-frame clones are kept and a portion is missing. In the table there are some 350,000 clones, around a tenth of which are singletons. Material for sequencing was central memory CD4+ T cells from blood. These receptors all stem from a man aged 25-45 years with type 1 diabetes. The CDR3 runs from the conserved cysteine through the conserved F or W. D genes are given only for firm matches. Expanded clones are given a class, and other clones once, few, many or no size at all.

V gene	J gene	D gene	clone size	CDR3 length	CDR3 protein	CDR3 DNA
TRBV29-1	TRBJ1-1	NA	few	12	CSVATVTTEAFF	TGCAGCGTTGCTACCGTGACCACTGAAGCTTTCTTT
TRBV5-4	TRBJ2-2	NA	few	12	CASSTSKGELFF	TGTGCCAGCAGCACTAGCAAGGGGGAGCTGTTTTTT
TRBV5-1	TRBJ1-1	NA	many	15	CASSLGGGARTEAFF	TGCGCCAGCAGCTTGGGGGGGGGCGCGAGGACTGAAGCTTTCTTT
TRBV6-1	TRBJ1-5	NA	few	13	CAGTQGLNQPQHF	TGTGCCGGAACACAGGGACTCAATCAGCCCCAGCATTTT
TRBV21-1	TRBJ2-6	NA	NA	19	CASSILVRGNIYGANVLTF	TGTGCCAGCAGCATCCTGGTCAGGGGGAATATATATGGGGCCAACGTCCTGACTTTC
TRBV5-1	TRBJ1-4	NA	NA	13	CASSLGQNEKLFF	TGCGCCAGCAGCTTGGGTCAGAATGAAAAACTGTTTTTT
TRBV6-1	TRBJ1-3	NA	NA	15	CASSDQFATGNTIYF	TGTGCCAGCAGTGATCAGTTCGCCACTGGAAACACCATATATTTT
TRBV7-2	TRBJ2-5	NA	NA	14	CASSIDSFQETQYF	TGTGCCAGCAGCATCGACAGCTTCCAAGAGACCCAGTACTTC
TRBV7-2	TRBJ2-5	NA	NA	12	CASSSHQETQYF	TGTGCCAGCAGCTCCCACCAAGAGACCCAGTACTTC
TRBV30	TRBJ2-1	NA	NA	13	CALVPGVSNEQFF	TGTGCCCTCGTCCCTGGGGTCTCCAATGAGCAGTTCTTC
TRBV28	TRBJ1-1	NA	many	14	CASTEPGGHTEAFF	TGTGCCAGCACAGAACCCGGGGGTCACACTGAAGCTTTCTTT
TRBV1	TRBJ1-1	NA	many	14	CTSSQGEGNTEAFF	TGCACCAGCAGCCAAGGGGAAGGGAACACTGAAGCTTTCTTT
TRBV5-6	TRBJ2-6	NA	few	13	CASSLRGANVLTF	TGTGCCAGCAGCCTAAGGGGGGCCAACGTCCTGACTTTC
TRBV7-2	TRBJ2-5	TRBD1	NA	13	CASSRQGSETQYF	TGTGCCAGCAGCCGACAGGGCTCAGAGACCCAGTACTTC
TRBV21-1	TRBJ2-5	NA	few	16	CASSRQEVYAWETQYF	TGTGCCAGCAGCCGCCAAGAGGTATATGCCTGGGAGACCCAGTACTTC
TRBV28	TRBJ2-5	NA	few	15	CASSSAIGHQETQYF	TGTGCCAGCAGTTCAGCAATTGGACACCAAGAGACCCAGTACTTC
TRBV6-5	TRBJ2-7	NA	many	14	CASSVNSGAYEQYF	TGTGCCAGCAGTGTTAACAGTGGGGCCTACGAGCAGTACTTC
TRBV30	TRBJ1-4	TRBD1	many	16	CACRPGQGLLEEKLFF	TGTGCCTGTCGACCGGGACAGGGCTTGCTTGAAGAAAAACTGTTTTTT
TRBV29-1	TRBJ1-2	NA	NA	10	CSVEWGGYTF	TGCAGCGTTGAATGGGGTGGCTACACCTTC
TRBV7-2	TRBJ1-6	NA	few	15	CASSPQRGRNSPLHF	TGTGCCAGCAGCCCCCAGCGGGGGAGGAATTCACCCCTCCACTTT
TRBV30	TRBJ2-5	NA	few	13	CAWSWEVQETQYF	TGTGCCTGGAGTTGGGAGGTCCAAGAGACCCAGTACTTC
TRBV28	TRBJ2-1	TRBD2	few	17	CASSSNIAGGPFNEQFF	TGTGCCAGCAGTTCCAACATAGCGGGGGGACCTTTCAATGAGCAGTTCTTC
TRBV30	TRBJ2-3	TRBD2	few	14	CAWSTSGGTDTQYF	TGTGCCTGGAGCACGAGCGGGGGGACAGATACGCAGTATTTT
TRBV30	TRBJ2-7	NA	few	11	CAWSKGYEQYF	TGTGCCTGGAGTAAAGGCTACGAGCAGTACTTC
TRBV6-5	TRBJ2-7	NA	NA	13	CASRTGSSYEQYF	TGTGCCAGCAGGACAGGAAGCTCCTACGAGCAGTACTTC
TRBV11-3	TRBJ2-1	NA	few	16	CASSLSGQSSYNEQFF	TGTGCCAGCAGCTTATCCGGACAGTCTTCCTACAATGAGCAGTTCTTC
TRBV7-9	TRBJ1-5	NA	many	15	CASSLGMVSNQPQHF	TGTGCCAGCAGCTTAGGGATGGTATCCAATCAGCCCCAGCATTTT
TRBV28	TRBJ2-5	NA	few	14	CASSPYVGKETQYF	TGTGCCAGCAGTCCCTATGTGGGAAAAGAGACCCAGTACTTC
TRBV5-1	TRBJ1-5	NA	NA	13	CASSLGVDSNQHF	TGCGCCAGCAGCTTGGGAGTTGACAGTAACCAGCATTTT
TRBV7-8	TRBJ2-3	TRBD2	many	13	CASSSREDDTQYF	TGTGCCAGCAGCTCCCGGGAGGATGATACGCAGTATTTT
TRBV10-2	TRBJ1-5	NA	NA	14	CASSESPGPQPQHF	TGCGCCAGCAGTGAAAGTCCTGGGCCCCAGCCCCAGCATTTT
TRBV18	TRBJ2-3	NA	many	13	CASSPPMQDTQYF	TGTGCCAGCTCACCGCCAATGCAGGATACGCAGTATTTT
TRBV6-1	TRBJ1-2	NA	NA	13	CASSLRRYGGYTF	TGTGCCAGCAGTCTGAGACGATATGGAGGCTACACCTTC